The rows below give T cell receptor beta chains drawn from one sample of a study of blood T cell repertoires in COVID-19. Data came from immunoSEQ multiplex PCR; TCRdb stores just in-frame clones and leaves some out. The repertoire consists of over 130,000 clones, with 88% occurring once and the leading ten covering 2.5% to 3%. The material sequenced was peripheral blood. These receptor sequences come from a human donor with COVID-19, enrolled during active disease. The donor label of this sample is uncertain. The CDR3 runs from the conserved cysteine through the conserved F or W. The order of the fields is clone size, CDR3 length, V gene, D gene, J gene, CDR3 DNA, CDR3 protein. The D gene is left open where the match is weak. Size is stated for part of the rows, as once, few or many counts, or as a class when the clone is expanded.

.	11	TRBV12-5	.	TRBJ2-7	TGTGCTAGTGGTGTACACTACGAGCAGTACTTC	CASGVHYEQYF
.	18	TRBV10-1	TRBD1	TRBJ2-3	TGCGCCAGCAGTGAGTCGACAGGGGGCCTGTCGTTCACAGATACGCAGTATTTT	CASSESTGGLSFTDTQYF
.	15	TRBV2	TRBD1	TRBJ1-5	TGTGCCAGCAGTGGGGACAGGAATAGCAATCAGCCCCAGCATTTT	CASSGDRNSNQPQHF
few	13	TRBV18	.	TRBJ2-1	TGTGCCAGCTCATCTAACCAAGCCGATGAGCAGTTCTTC	CASSSNQADEQFF
.	15	TRBV6-5	TRBD1	TRBJ1-2	TGTGCCAGCAGTCCTACAGGGGGCGCGTACTATGGCTACACCTTC	CASSPTGGAYYGYTF
.	13	TRBV6-1	TRBD1	TRBJ2-5	TGTGCCAGCAGTGATGGGACAGAAGAGACCCAGTACTTC	CASSDGTEETQYF
.	15	TRBV25-1	TRBD2	TRBJ2-7	TGTGCCAGCAGTGAAGGACTAGCGGGAGGCGGGGAGCAGTACTTC	CASSEGLAGGGEQYF
.	16	TRBV29-1	TRBD1	TRBJ1-1	TGCAGCGTTGTATTAAATTACGACAGGGTGGACACTGAAGCTTTCTTT	CSVVLNYDRVDTEAFF
once	13	TRBV24-1	.	TRBJ2-1	TGTGCCACCAGTGATAAACACTACAATGAGCAGTTCTTC	CATSDKHYNEQFF
once	13	TRBV7-9	TRBD1	TRBJ1-2	TGTGCCAGCAGCTTAGTAGGGGGCGAGGGCTACACCTTC	CASSLVGGEGYTF
.	15	TRBV3-1/TRBV3-2	.	TRBJ2-6	TGTGCCAGCAGCCAGGGGCCCTCTGGGGCCAACGTCCTGACTTTC	CASSQGPSGANVLTF
once	17	TRBV18	TRBD1	TRBJ1-1	TGTGCCAGCTCACCCTTTGACTCGACAGGGGAGGACACTGAAGCTTTCTTT	CASSPFDSTGEDTEAFF
.	15	TRBV24-1	.	TRBJ2-7	TGTGCCACCAGTGACCCCTACAGGGATCCCTACGAGCAGTACTTC	CATSDPYRDPYEQYF
.	15	TRBV10-3	.	TRBJ1-2	TGTGCCATCAGTGAGTCTCAAACAGTTAACTATGGCTACACCTTC	CAISESQTVNYGYTF
.	12	TRBV11-2	.	TRBJ2-5	TGTGCCAGCAAGCCACCGGGAGAGACCCAGTACTTC	CASKPPGETQYF
.	15	TRBV5-1	TRBD1	TRBJ1-4	TGCGCCAGCAGCCACCCCGGACAGGGGGGGGAAAAACTGTTTTTT	CASSHPGQGGEKLFF
.	14	TRBV2	.	TRBJ2-1	TGTGCCAGCACCTCAGGGTGGCGAAACAATGAGCAGTTCTTC	CASTSGWRNNEQFF
once	15	TRBV7-2	.	TRBJ1-2	TGTGCCAGCAGCTTAGGGCAGGGGCAGAACTATGGCTACACCTTC	CASSLGQGQNYGYTF
.	17	TRBV6-1	.	TRBJ2-1	TGTGCCAGCAGTGAAGCGGGAGAGCGGATCTCCTACAATGAGCAGTTCTTC	CASSEAGERISYNEQFF
.	15	TRBV5-1	.	TRBJ2-2	TGCGCCAGCAGCTTGGGTACAGGGAAGACCGGGGAGCTGTTTTTT	CASSLGTGKTGELFF
once	13	TRBV5-1	.	TRBJ1-5	TGCGCCAGCAGCCTATACAGGGATCAGCCCCAGCATTTT	CASSLYRDQPQHF
.	16	TRBV7-7	TRBD2	TRBJ2-7	TGTGCCACAGGGGTAAAGAACCGGGGGGGCTTAAACGAGCAGTACTTC	CATGVKNRGGLNEQYF
.	14	TRBV9	.	TRBJ1-3	TGTGCCAGCAGCGTAGAAGGAGACGGAAACACCATATATTTT	CASSVEGDGNTIYF
.	14	TRBV2	.	TRBJ1-2	TGTGCCAGCAGTGAGTTCCAGGGCCCCTATGGCTACACCTTC	CASSEFQGPYGYTF